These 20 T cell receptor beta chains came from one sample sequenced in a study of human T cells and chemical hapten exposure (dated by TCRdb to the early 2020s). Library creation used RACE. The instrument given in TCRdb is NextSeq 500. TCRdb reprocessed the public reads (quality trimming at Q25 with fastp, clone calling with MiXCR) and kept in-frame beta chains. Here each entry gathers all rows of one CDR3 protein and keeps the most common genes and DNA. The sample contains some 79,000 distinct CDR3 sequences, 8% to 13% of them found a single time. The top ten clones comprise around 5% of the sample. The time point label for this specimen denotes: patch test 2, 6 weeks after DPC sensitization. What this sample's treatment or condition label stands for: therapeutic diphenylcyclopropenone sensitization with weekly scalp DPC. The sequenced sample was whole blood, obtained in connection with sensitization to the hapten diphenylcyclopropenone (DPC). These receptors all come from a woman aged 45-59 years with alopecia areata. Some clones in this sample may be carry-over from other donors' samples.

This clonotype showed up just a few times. The CDR3 DNA reads TGTGCCAGCACCAGACTAGCGGGCTCCTACGAGCAGTACTTC. This sequence encodes CASTRLAGSYEQYF. The V and J genes are TRBV27 and TRBJ2-7, with 10 bases aligning to TRBD2. Germline assignment: CDR1 MNHEY and CDR2 SMNVEV (reference sequence). Trimming took 7 bases from V and 0 from J; bases not matched to a gene: 3. The CDR3 spans 14 residues.

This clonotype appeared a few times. CDR3 region: CASSLTIDQPQHF. CDR3 DNA: TGTGCCAGCAGCCTTACGATTGATCAGCCCCAGCATTTT. The chain has TRBV7-2 and TRBJ1-5; D is unresolved. Germline V CDR1 and CDR2: SGHTA, FQGNSA. Trimming took 5 bases from V and 5 from J, leaving 10 bases between them. This CDR3 is built from 13 residues.

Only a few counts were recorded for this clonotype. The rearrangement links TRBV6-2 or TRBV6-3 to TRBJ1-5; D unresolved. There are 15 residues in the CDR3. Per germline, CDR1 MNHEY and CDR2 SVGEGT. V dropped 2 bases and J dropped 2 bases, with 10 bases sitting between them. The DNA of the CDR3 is TGTGCCAGCAGTTACGGCGGTCTCGGCAATCAGCCCCAGCATTTT. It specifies CASSYGGLGNQPQHF.

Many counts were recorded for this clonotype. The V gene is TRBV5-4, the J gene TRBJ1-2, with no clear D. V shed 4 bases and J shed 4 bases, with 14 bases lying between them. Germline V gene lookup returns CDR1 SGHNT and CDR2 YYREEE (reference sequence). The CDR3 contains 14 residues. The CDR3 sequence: CASSTSGITYGYTF. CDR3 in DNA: TGTGCCAGCAGCACATCCGGGATCACCTATGGCTACACCTTC.

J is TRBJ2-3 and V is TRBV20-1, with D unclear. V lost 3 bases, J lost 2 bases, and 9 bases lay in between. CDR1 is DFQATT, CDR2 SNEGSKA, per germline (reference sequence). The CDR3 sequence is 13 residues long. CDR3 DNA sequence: TGCAGTGCTAGCTCTCAGAACACAGATACGCAGTATTTT. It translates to CSASSQNTDTQYF.

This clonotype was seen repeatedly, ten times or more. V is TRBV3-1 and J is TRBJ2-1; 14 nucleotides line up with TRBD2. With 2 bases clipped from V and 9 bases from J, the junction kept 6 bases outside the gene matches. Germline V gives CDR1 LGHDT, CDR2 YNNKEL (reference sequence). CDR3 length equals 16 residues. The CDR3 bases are TGTGCCAGCAGCCAAAGCGGGACTAGCGGGAGTGGTGAGCAGTTCTTC. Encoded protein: CASSQSGTSGSGEQFF.

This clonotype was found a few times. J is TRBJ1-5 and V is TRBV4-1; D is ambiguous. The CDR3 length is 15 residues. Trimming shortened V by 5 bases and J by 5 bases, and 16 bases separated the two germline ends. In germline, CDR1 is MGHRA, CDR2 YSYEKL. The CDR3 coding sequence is TGCGCCAGCAGCTCAGAGGACGGAACCCATCAGCCCCAGCATTTT. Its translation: CASSSEDGTHQPQHF.

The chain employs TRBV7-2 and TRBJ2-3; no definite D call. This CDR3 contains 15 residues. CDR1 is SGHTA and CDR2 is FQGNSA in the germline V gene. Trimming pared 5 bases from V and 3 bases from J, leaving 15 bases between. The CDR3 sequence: CASSPTIPSTDTQYF. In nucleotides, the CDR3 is TGTGCCAGCAGCCCAACGATCCCTAGTACAGATACGCAGTATTTT.

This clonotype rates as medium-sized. DNA of the CDR3: TGCGCCAGCAGCTCGGGACGGGGTGACGAGCAGTACTTC. The encoded protein is CASSSGRGDEQYF. V is TRBV5-1 and J is TRBJ2-7; D tentatively reads TRBD1 or TRBD2 (5 bases each). The CDR3 is made up of 13 amino acids. The germline gives CDR1 SGHRS, CDR2 YFSETQ. Trimming cost V 3 bases and J 5 bases, with 12 bases left between them.

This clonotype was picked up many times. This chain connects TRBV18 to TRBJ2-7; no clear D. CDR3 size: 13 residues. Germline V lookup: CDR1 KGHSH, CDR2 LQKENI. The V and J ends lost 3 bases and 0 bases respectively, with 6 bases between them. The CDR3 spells CASSPNPSYEQYF. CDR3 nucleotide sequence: TGTGCCAGCTCACCGAACCCCTCCTACGAGCAGTACTTC.

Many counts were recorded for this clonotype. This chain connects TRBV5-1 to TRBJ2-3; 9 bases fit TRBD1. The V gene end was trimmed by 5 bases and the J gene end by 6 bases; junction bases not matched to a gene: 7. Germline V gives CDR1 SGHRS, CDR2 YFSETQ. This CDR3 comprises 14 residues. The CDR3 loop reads CASRLQGASDTQYF. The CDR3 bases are TGCGCCAGCAGATTACAGGGGGCGTCCGATACGCAGTATTTT.

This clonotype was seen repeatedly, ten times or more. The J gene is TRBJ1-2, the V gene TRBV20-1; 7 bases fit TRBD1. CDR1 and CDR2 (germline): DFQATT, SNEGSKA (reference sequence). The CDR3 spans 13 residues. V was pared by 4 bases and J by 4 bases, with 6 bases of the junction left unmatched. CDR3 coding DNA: TGCAGTGCTACGCAGACAGGGACCTATGGCTACACCTTC. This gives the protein CSATQTGTYGYTF.

CDR3 in DNA: TGTGCCAGCAGCTTAGGACTAGCAAATGTACACACAGATACGCAGTATTTT. Residues: CASSLGLANVHTDTQYF. The chain links TRBV13 to TRBJ2-3; tentatively, D is TRBD2 (6 bases). Trimming stripped 0 bases from V and 2 bases from J, with 15 bases between. The CDR3 has 17 amino acids. Germline lookup yields CDR1 PRHDT and CDR2 FYEKMQ (reference sequence).

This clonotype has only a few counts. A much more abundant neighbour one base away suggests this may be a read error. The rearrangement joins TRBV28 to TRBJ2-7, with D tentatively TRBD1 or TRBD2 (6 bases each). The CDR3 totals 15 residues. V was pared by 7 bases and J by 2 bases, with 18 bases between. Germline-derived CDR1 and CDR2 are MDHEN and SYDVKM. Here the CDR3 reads CASKRLGGDTYEQYF. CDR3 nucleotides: TGTGCCAGCAAAAGACTCGGAGGGGACACCTACGAGCAGTACTTC.

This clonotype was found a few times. CDR3 loop: CASSPGTTAGFRSYEQYF. The CDR3 DNA is TGCGCCAGCAGCCCCGGGACGACAGCGGGATTCCGTTCCTACGAGCAGTACTTC. V is TRBV5-1 and J is TRBJ2-7; 7 bases map to TRBD2. The trim removed 4 bases at V and 1 base at J, leaving 17 bases unmatched. This CDR3 contains 18 residues. Germline values: CDR1 SGHRS, CDR2 YFSETQ.

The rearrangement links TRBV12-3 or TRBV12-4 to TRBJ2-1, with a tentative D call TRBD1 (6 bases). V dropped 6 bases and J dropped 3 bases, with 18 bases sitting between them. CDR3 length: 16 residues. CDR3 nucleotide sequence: TGTGCCAGCAGGTCGACCGGGACAAAATTCTACAATGAGCAGTTCTTC. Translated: CASRSTGTKFYNEQFF.

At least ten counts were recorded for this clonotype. In DNA, the CDR3 is TGTGCCAGCAGTTTCGATGACAGATACACCGGGGAGCTGTTTTTT. Translation gives CASSFDDRYTGELFF. The gene calls are TRBV28 and TRBJ2-2, with D possibly matching TRBD1 (5 bases). Germline V lookup: CDR1 MDHEN, CDR2 SYDVKM. This CDR3 region has 15 residues. V dropped 3 bases and J dropped 3 bases, with 11 bases sitting between them.

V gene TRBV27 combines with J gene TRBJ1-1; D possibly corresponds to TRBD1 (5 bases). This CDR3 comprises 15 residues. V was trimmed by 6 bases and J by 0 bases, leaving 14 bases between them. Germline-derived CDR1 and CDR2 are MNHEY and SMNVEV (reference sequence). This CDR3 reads CASSVRGYMNTEAFF. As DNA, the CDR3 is TGTGCCAGCAGCGTAAGGGGATACATGAACACTGAAGCTTTCTTT.

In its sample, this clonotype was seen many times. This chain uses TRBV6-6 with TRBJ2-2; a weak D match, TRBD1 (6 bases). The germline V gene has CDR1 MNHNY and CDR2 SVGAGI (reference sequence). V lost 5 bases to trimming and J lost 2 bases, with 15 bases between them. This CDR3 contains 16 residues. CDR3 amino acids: CASSPAGTSNTGELFF. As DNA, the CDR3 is TGTGCCAGCAGTCCAGCCGGGACATCTAACACCGGGGAGCTGTTTTTT.

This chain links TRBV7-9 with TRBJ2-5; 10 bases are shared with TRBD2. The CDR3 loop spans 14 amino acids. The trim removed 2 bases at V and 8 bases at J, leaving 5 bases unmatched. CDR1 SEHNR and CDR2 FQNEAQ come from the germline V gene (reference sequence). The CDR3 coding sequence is TGTGCCAGCAGCTTAACCCTAGCGGGGGATACCCAGTACTTC. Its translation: CASSLTLAGDTQYF.